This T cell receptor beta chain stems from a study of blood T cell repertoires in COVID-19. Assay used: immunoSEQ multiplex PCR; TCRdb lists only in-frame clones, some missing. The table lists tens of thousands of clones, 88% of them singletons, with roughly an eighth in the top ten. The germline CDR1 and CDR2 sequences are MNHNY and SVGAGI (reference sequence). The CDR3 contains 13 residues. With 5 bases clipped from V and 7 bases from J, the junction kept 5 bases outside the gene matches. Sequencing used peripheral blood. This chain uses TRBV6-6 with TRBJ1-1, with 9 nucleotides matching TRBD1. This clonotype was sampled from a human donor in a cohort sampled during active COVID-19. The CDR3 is CASSLPGQGEAFF. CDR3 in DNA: TGTGCCAGCAGTCTACCGGGACAGGGTGAAGCTTTCTTT.